Below, 28 T cell receptor beta chains from the same sample are listed, as sequenced in a study of PD-L1 blockade in urothelial cancer. This table comes from immunoSEQ multiplex PCR, and its TCRdb copy is limited to in-frame clones, with some not included. The table has 15,000 to 20,000 clones, around nine tenths seen once. Time point: pretreatment peripheral blood. Material: PBMCs, obtained around atezolizumab (anti-PD-L1) treatment. The origin of the receptors is a man aged 70-80 years with urothelial cancer.

The CDR3 region is CASSKETGVMETQYF. CDR3 bases: TGTGCCAGCAGCAAAGAGACGGGGGTGATGGAGACCCAGTACTTC. This sequence joins TRBV21-1 and TRBJ2-5; the table calls TRBD2, which could not be checked here. TRBV21-1 is designated a pseudogene. CDR3 length: 15 residues.

This chain joins TRBV5-1 and TRBJ1-6; the match to TRBD1 covers 9 bases. CDR1 and CDR2 (germline): SGHRS, YFSETQ. CDR3 length: 16 amino acids. Trimming removed 0 bases from V and 7 bases from J; junction bases left unmatched: 5. As DNA, the CDR3 is TGCGCCAGCAGCTTGGCGGAGGGACAGGGAAATTCACCCCTCCACTTT. Translating gives CASSLAEGQGNSPLHF. The whole variable domain, filled in from reference TRBV5-1 and TRBJ1-6, reads KAGVTQTPRYLIKTRGQQVTLSCSPISGHRSVSWYQQTPGQGLQFLFEYFSETQRNKGNFPGRFSGRQFSNSRSEMNVSTLELGDSALYLCASSLAEGQGNSPLHFGNGTRLTVT.

The chain has TRBV20-1 and TRBJ1-4; no definite D call. V lost 3 bases and J 8 bases, leaving 7 bases between the germline ends. Germline V gives CDR1 DFQATT, CDR2 SNEGSKA (reference sequence). This CDR3 spans 11 amino acids. CDR3 protein: CSARMREKLFF. Here the CDR3 DNA reads TGCAGTGCTAGGATGAGGGAAAAACTGTTTTTT.

The CDR3 DNA reads as TGTGCCAGCAGTTTTGTCGCAGTAAATATGAACACTGAAGCTTTCTTT. This gives the protein CASSFVAVNMNTEAFF. The V gene is TRBV27, the J gene TRBJ1-1; D not resolved. Trimming removed 3 bases at V and 0 bases at J, with 14 bases between. Germline CDR1 MNHEY, CDR2 SMNVEV (reference sequence). The CDR3 runs to 16 residues.

The CDR3 bases are TGTGCCTGCCTAGCGGGGGGCTCCTACGAGCAGTACTTC. Amino acid sequence: CACLAGGSYEQYF. The chain carries TRBV30 and TRBJ2-7; 11 positions agree with TRBD2. After removal of 6 bases from V and 0 bases from J, the junction contained 1 base not matched to a gene. This CDR3 region has 13 residues. From germline, CDR1 is GTSNPN and CDR2 SVGIG (reference sequence).

The chain uses TRBV12-2 and TRBJ2-3; TRBD2, the D gene given by the table, was not confirmed from the DNA. TRBV12-2 is a known pseudogene. The CDR3 has 20 residues. The CDR3 spells CASRFPPGLAGFRSTDTQYF. As DNA, the CDR3 is TGTGCAAGTCGCTTCCCTCCGGGACTAGCGGGCTTTAGGAGCACAGATACGCAGTATTTT.

The chain combines TRBV25-1 with TRBJ2-6; D is possibly TRBD1 (5 bases). Trimming pared 1 base from V and 5 bases from J, leaving 15 bases between. The CDR3 is 17 residues long. Germline V gives CDR1 MGHDK, CDR2 SYGVNS. This CDR3 reads CASSECAGQSRANVLTF. Here the CDR3 DNA reads TGTGCCAGCAGTGAATGCGCTGGACAAAGTCGGGCCAACGTCCTGACTTTC.

V is TRBV27 and J is TRBJ2-3; weak D call: TRBD1 (7 bases). Germline V gene lookup returns CDR1 MNHEY and CDR2 SMNVEV (reference sequence). This CDR3 region has 18 residues. V was shortened by 4 bases and J by 2 bases, with 22 bases between the two germline ends. CDR3 in amino acids: CASSYSPPRGAHTDTQYF. In DNA, the CDR3 is TGTGCCAGCAGTTACAGTCCACCCAGGGGGGCCCACACAGATACGCAGTATTTT.

A single count supports this clone. The V gene is TRBV27, the J gene TRBJ2-1, with 11 nucleotides matching TRBD2. The CDR3 length is 14 residues. V was clipped by 2 bases and J by 13 bases; unmatched bases: 7. CDR1 is MNHEY, CDR2 SMNVEV, per germline (reference sequence). CDR3 sequence: CASSLRGTSGVQFF. For the CDR3, the DNA is TGTGCCAGCAGTTTAAGGGGGACTAGCGGCGTTCAGTTCTTC.

The genes are TRBV5-5 and TRBJ1-2, with 7 bases lining up with TRBD1. There are 15 residues in the CDR3. Germline trimming cut 0 bases from V and 4 bases from J; bases unmatched to any gene: 6. Per the germline V gene, CDR1 is SGHKS and CDR2 is YYEKEE (reference sequence). The CDR3 nucleotides read TGTGCCAGCAGCTTGGGGCAGGGGGTGTTCTATGGCTACACCTTC. It specifies CASSLGQGVFYGYTF.

The V call is TRBV19, the J call TRBJ1-2, with TRBD1 matching over 8 bases. With V trimmed by 3 bases and J by 7 bases, 16 bases remained unmatched. Germline V CDR1 and CDR2: LNHDA, SQIVND (reference sequence). This CDR3 has 17 amino acids. The DNA of the CDR3 is TGTGCCAGTAGTATCTCAGGGACAGGAGCATGGCTGCTTGGCTACACCTTC. Translating gives CASSISGTGAWLLGYTF.

This clone appeared once. The genes are TRBV11-2 and TRBJ2-2; tentatively, D is TRBD1 (6 bases). The CDR3 totals 16 residues. V was cut by 5 bases and J by 7 bases, with 20 bases left in between. The germline V gene has CDR1 SGHAT and CDR2 FQNNGV. The CDR3 DNA reads TGTGCCAGCAGCCCCCAGGACAGTCAAGGAGGCGGGGAGCTGTTTTTT. This encodes CASSPQDSQGGGELFF.

The V call is TRBV7-2, the J call TRBJ2-7; D might be TRBD1 (6 bases). This CDR3 comprises 15 residues. V lost 4 bases, J lost 4 bases, and 17 bases lay in between. Germline values: CDR1 SGHTA, CDR2 FQGNSA. CDR3 nucleotide sequence: TGTGCCAGCAGCTCAGCGTCGACAGGCGGGTACGAGCAGTACTTC. Amino acid sequence: CASSSASTGGYEQYF. The full variable domain, its missing parts supplied by reference TRBV7-2 and TRBJ2-7, is GAGVSQSPSNKVTEKGKDVELRCDPISGHTALYWYRQSLGQGLEFLIYFQGNSAPDKSGLPSDRFSAERTGGSVSTLTIQRTQQEDSAVYLCASSSASTGGYEQYFGPGTRLTVT.

The chain links TRBV5-1 to TRBJ1-1; the D gene is possibly TRBD1 (6 bases). CDR3 length: 13 amino acids. Trimming removed 5 bases from V and 1 base from J, with 9 bases in between. CDR1 is SGHRS and CDR2 is YFSETQ in the germline V gene. The CDR3 bases are TGCGCCAGCAGGTCGGGACAGAACACTGAAGCTTTCTTT. As protein: CASRSGQNTEAFF.

This rearrangement joins TRBV28 to TRBJ1-6; a weak D match, TRBD1 (5 bases). The CDR3 length is 14 residues. Per germline, CDR1 MDHEN and CDR2 SYDVKM. Trimming removed 6 bases at V and 11 bases at J, with 17 bases between. The CDR3 DNA sequence: TGTGCCAGCAGCGTCCTAACAGGAACCGCACCCCTCCACTTT. Its protein product is CASSVLTGTAPLHF.

V and J are TRBV28 and TRBJ2-2; tentatively, D is TRBD1 (5 bases). The CDR3 loop spans 13 amino acids. Trimming took off 8 bases at V and 4 bases at J, with 11 bases between the two ends. Germline V gene sequence: CDR1 MDHEN, CDR2 SYDVKM. CDR3 sequence: CASGTTGTGELFF. The CDR3 DNA follows: TGTGCCAGCGGAACAACAGGCACCGGGGAGCTGTTTTTT. The whole variable domain, remainder taken from reference TRBV28 and TRBJ2-2, is DVKVTQSSRYLVKRTGEKVFLECVQDMDHENMFWYRQDPGLGLRLIYFSYDVKMKEKGDIPEGYSVSREKKERFSLILESASTNQTSMYLCASGTTGTGELFFGEGSRLTVL.

The V call is TRBV7-2, the J call TRBJ1-6, with TRBD1 as a possible D gene (6 bases). The CDR3 has 17 residues. Germline CDR1 and CDR2: SGHTA and FQGNSA. The V end lost 1 base, the J end lost 2 bases, and 12 bases lay between the germline ends. The CDR3 region has the DNA TGTGCCAGCAGCTTAGAGAGGGGGGGCACCTATAATTCACCCCTCCACTTT. It is translated as CASSLERGGTYNSPLHF.

The CDR3 loop reads CSAAGDSYGYTF. The CDR3 region has the DNA TGCAGCGCGGCTGGGGACAGCTATGGCTACACCTTC. The chain recombines TRBV29-1 with TRBJ1-2; TRBD1 matches 7 bases. This CDR3 comprises 12 residues. J was trimmed by 4 bases and V by 7 bases; bases with no gene match: 6. CDR1 and CDR2 from the germline V gene are SQVTM and ANQGSEA.

The chain carries TRBV30 and TRBJ2-7, with a weak D call TRBD2 (5 bases). The CDR3 is 12 amino acids. Germline values: CDR1 GTSNPN, CDR2 SVGIG (reference sequence). Trimming cost V 3 bases and J 2 bases, with 8 bases left between them. The CDR3 sequence is CAWRDSTYEQYF. CDR3 bases: TGTGCCTGGAGGGACTCAACCTACGAGCAGTACTTC.

The rearrangement uses TRBV29-1 and TRBJ2-5; 10 bases fit TRBD2. V dropped 2 bases and J dropped 4; count of bases not matched to a gene: 7. Germline V CDR1 and CDR2: SQVTM, ANQGSEA. This CDR3 comprises 15 residues. As DNA, the CDR3 is TGCAGCGTTGAATCCAGCGGGGGGGCAACAGAGACCCAGTACTTC. It translates to CSVESSGGATETQYF.

The rearrangement joins TRBV30 to TRBJ2-2; no reliable D call. The CDR3 covers 15 residues. Trimming removed 2 bases at V and 7 bases at J, with 17 bases between. Germline V lookup: CDR1 GTSNPN, CDR2 SVGIG (reference sequence). CDR3 region: CAWSPPILNGGELFF. The CDR3 coding sequence is TGTGCCTGGAGTCCTCCGATCCTGAACGGCGGGGAGCTGTTTTTT.

The chain has TRBV5-1 and TRBJ1-3, with TRBD1 matching 7 bases. The CDR3 contains 17 residues. The trim removed 5 bases at V and 0 bases at J, leaving 11 bases unmatched. Germline loops: CDR1 SGHRS, CDR2 YFSETQ. The CDR3 region is CASSFLPTGDSGNTIYF. The CDR3 DNA is TGCGCCAGCAGTTTCCTCCCTACAGGGGACTCTGGAAACACCATATATTTT.

There are a few counts of this clone. The chain recombines TRBV15 with TRBJ2-1; 11 bases agree with TRBD2. The junction had 16 bases not matched to a gene; V was cut back by 5 bases and J by 7 bases. Germline lookup yields CDR1 LNHNV and CDR2 YYDKDF (reference sequence). CDR3 length equals 18 residues. DNA for the CDR3: TGTGCCACCAGCGCCGGACGGCCTGGACTAGCGGGTAGGAATGAGCAGTTCTTC. Encoded protein: CATSAGRPGLAGRNEQFF.

This chain uses TRBV15 with TRBJ1-6, with TRBD1 identical over 11 bases. The CDR3 runs to 14 residues. Trimming removed 3 bases from V and 10 bases from J; junction bases left unmatched: 2. The germline CDR1 and CDR2 sequences are LNHNV and YYDKDF (reference sequence). CDR3 nucleotide sequence: TGTGCCACCAGCAGGGACAGGGGGCCATCACCCCTCCACTTT. Its translation is CATSRDRGPSPLHF.

CDR3 nucleotide sequence: TGCGCCAGCAGCCAGGACAGCATTATGAACACTGAAGCTTTCTTT. This encodes CASSQDSIMNTEAFF. V is TRBV4-1 and J is TRBJ1-1; the D gene is possibly TRBD1 (6 bases). Looked up from germline, CDR1 is MGHRA and CDR2 is YSYEKL. V gave up 3 bases and J gave up 0 bases, with 11 bases separating them. The CDR3 runs to 15 residues.

The V gene is TRBV4-1, the J gene TRBJ2-3; the D gene is possibly TRBD1 (5 bases). The CDR3 consists of 15 residues. Trimming removed 0 bases from V and 5 bases from J, with 12 bases in between. The germline CDR1 and CDR2 sequences are MGHRA and YSYEKL. The CDR3 loop is CASSQDRVGIDTQYF. The CDR3, as DNA: TGCGCCAGCAGCCAAGACAGGGTTGGTATAGATACGCAGTATTTT.

This clone was picked up one time. The chain joins TRBV7-2 to TRBJ1-5, with D possibly being TRBD1 (6 bases). V lost 1 base and J lost 9, with 13 bases in between. Germline V lookup: CDR1 SGHTA, CDR2 FQGNSA. The CDR3 has 14 amino acids. Written as DNA, the CDR3 is TGTGCCAGCAGCTTAGAAGCCAGGGGATCGCCCCAGCATTTT. Its protein product is CASSLEARGSPQHF. The entire variable domain, with the rest obtained from reference TRBV7-2 and TRBJ1-5, is as follows: GAGVSQSPSNKVTEKGKDVELRCDPISGHTALYWYRQSLGQGLEFLIYFQGNSAPDKSGLPSDRFSAERTGGSVSTLTIQRTQQEDSAVYLCASSLEARGSPQHFGDGTRLSIL.

CDR3 protein: CASSNNYGYTF. CDR3 coding DNA: TGTGCCAGCAGCAATAACTATGGCTACACCTTC. The chain recombines TRBV28 with TRBJ1-2; no clear D. V lost 6 bases and J 1 base, leaving 3 bases between the germline ends. The CDR3 totals 11 residues. Per the germline V gene, CDR1 is MDHEN and CDR2 is SYDVKM.